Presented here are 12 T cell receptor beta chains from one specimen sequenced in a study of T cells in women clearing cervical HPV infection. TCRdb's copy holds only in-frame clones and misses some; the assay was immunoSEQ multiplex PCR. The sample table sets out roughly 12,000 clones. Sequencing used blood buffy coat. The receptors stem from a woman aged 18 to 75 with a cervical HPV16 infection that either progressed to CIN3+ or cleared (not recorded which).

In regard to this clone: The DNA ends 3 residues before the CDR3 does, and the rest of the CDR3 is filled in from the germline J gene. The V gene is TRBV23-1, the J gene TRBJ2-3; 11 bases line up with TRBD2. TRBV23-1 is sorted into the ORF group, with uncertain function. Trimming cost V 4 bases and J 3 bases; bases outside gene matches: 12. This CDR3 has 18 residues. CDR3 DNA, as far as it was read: TGCGCCAGCAGTCTCACTAGCGGGGGCCGTCAAGGGACAGATACG. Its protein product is CASSLTSGGRQGTDT. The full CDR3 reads CASSLTSGGRQGTDTQYF.

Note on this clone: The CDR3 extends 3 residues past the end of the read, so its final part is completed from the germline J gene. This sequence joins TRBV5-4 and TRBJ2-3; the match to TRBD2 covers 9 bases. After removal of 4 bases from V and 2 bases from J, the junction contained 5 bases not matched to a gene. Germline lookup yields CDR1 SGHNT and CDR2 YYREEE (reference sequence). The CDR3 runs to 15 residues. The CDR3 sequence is CASSTSGGNTDTQYF. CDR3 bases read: TGTGCCAGCAGCACGAGCGGGGGGAACACAGATACG.

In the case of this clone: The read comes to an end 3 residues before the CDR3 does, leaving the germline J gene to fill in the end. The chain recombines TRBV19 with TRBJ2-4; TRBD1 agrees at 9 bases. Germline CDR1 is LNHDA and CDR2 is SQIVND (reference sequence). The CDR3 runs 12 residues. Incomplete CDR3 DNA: TGTGCCAGTAAGGGACAGGGCGATGGT. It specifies CASKGQGDG. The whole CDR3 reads CASKGQGDGQYF.

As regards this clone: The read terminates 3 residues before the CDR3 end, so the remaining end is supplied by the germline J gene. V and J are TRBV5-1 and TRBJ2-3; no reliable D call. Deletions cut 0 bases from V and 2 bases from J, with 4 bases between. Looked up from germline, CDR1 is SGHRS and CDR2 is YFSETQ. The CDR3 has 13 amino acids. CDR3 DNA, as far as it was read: TGCGCCAGCAGCTTGGACTACACAGATACG. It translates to CASSLDYTDT. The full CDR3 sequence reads CASSLDYTDTQYF.

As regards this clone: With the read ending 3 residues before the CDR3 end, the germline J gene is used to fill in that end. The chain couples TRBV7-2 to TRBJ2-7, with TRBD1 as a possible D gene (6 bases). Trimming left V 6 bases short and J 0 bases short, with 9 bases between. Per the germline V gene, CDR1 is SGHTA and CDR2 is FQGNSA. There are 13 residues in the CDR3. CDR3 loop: CASRRDTSYEQYF. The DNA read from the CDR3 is TGTGCCAGCAGAAGGGACACCTCCTACGAG. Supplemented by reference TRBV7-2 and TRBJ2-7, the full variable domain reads GAGVSQSPSNKVTEKGKDVELRCDPISGHTALYWYRQSLGQGLEFLIYFQGNSAPDKSGLPSDRFSAERTGGSVSTLTIQRTQQEDSAVYLCASRRDTSYEQYFGPGTRLTVT.

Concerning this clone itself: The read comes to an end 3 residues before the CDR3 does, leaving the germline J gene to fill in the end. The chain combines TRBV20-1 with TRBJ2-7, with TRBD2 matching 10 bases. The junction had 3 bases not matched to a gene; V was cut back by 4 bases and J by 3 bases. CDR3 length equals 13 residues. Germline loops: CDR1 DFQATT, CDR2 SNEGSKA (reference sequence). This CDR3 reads CSAIAGGHYEQYF. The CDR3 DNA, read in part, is TGCAGTGCTATAGCGGGGGGACACTACGAG.

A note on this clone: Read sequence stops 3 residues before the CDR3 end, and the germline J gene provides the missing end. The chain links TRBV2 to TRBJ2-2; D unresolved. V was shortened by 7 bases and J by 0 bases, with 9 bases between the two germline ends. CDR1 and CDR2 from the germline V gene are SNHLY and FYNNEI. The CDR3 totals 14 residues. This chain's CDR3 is CASKAGSNTGELFF. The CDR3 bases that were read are TGTGCCAGCAAAGCAGGCTCGAACACCGGGGAG.

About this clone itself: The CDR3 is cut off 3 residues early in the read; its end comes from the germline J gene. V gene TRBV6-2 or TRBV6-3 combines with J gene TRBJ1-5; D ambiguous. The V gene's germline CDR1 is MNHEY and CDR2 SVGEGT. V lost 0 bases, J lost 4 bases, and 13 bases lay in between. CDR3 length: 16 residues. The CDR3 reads CASSYSSQWVNQPQHF. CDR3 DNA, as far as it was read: TGTGCCAGCAGTTACTCGTCACAGTGGGTGAATCAGCCC.

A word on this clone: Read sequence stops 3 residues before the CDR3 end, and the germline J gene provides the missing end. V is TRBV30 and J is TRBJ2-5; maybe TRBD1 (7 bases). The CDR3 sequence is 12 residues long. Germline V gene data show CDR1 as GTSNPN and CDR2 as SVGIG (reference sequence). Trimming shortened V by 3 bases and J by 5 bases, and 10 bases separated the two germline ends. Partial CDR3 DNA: TGTGCCTGGAGGACAGGGAGGGAGACC. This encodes CAWRTGRET. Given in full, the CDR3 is CAWRTGRETQYF.

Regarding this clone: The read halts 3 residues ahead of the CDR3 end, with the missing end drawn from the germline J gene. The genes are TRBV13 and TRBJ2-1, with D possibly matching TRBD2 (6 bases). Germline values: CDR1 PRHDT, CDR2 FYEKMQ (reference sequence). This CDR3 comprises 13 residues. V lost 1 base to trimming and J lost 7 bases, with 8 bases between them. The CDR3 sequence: CASSLVGGNEQFF. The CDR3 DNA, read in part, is TGTGCCAGCAGCTTAGTAGGAGGGAATGAG.

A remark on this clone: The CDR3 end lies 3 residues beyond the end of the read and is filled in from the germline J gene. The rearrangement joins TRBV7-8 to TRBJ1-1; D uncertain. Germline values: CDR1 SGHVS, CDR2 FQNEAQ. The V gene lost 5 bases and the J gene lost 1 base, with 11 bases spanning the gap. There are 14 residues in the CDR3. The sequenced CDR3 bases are TGTGCCAGCAGCAGCCGTGACAAGAACACTGAA. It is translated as CASSSRDKNTE. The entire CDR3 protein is CASSSRDKNTEAFF.

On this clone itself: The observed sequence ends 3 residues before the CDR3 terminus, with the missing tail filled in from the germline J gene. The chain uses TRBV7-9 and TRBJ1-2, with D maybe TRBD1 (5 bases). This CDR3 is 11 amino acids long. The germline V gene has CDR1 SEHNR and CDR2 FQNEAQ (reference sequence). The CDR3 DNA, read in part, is TGTGCCAGCGGGGCGGCGGATACC. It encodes CASGAADT. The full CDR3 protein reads CASGAADTYTF. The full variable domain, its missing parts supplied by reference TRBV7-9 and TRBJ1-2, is DTGVSQNPRHKITKRGQNVTFRCDPISEHNRLYWYRQTLGQGPEFLTYFQNEAQLEKSRLLSDRFSAERPKGSFSTLEIQRTEQGDSAMYLCASGAADTYTFGSGTRLTVV.